This passage covers 12 T cell receptor beta chains from one sample sequenced in a study of shared clonotypes between healthy human individuals. Using immunoSEQ multiplex PCR, the repertoire was profiled, and TCRdb retains in-frame clones only, with some absent. The top ten clones hold around 0.4% of a sample with 2 million to 2.5 million clones, around 90% of them seen once. The sequenced sample was naive CD4+ T cells from PBMCs. Subset: CD45RA+ positively selected. These receptors all stem from a man younger than 30 in good health. Some clones in this sample may be carry-over from other donors' samples.

This chain links TRBV5-1 with TRBJ2-7; D not resolved. Germline CDR1 is SGHRS and CDR2 is YFSETQ. The CDR3 extends over 13 amino acids. Trimming shortened V by 4 bases and J by 3 bases, and 11 bases separated the two germline ends. CDR3 sequence reads: CASSPYDGYEQYF. DNA of the CDR3: TGCGCCAGCAGCCCCTATGATGGCTACGAGCAGTACTTC.

The gene calls are TRBV10-3 and TRBJ2-5; D may be TRBD2 (6 bases). Germline CDR1 is ENHRY and CDR2 is SYGVKD. This CDR3 comprises 14 residues. V lost 0 bases and J lost 7, with 12 bases in between. The CDR3 sequence is CAISESTGEGTQYF. The DNA for the CDR3 is TGTGCCATCAGTGAGTCTACGGGAGAGGGGACCCAGTACTTC.

J is TRBJ2-1 and V is TRBV21-1; whether TRBD2, the table's D call, matches the DNA was not checked. TRBV21-1 is annotated as a pseudogene. The CDR3 loop spans 17 amino acids. Written as DNA, the CDR3 is TGTGCCAGCAGCAAACATCAAACGAGAGGGACCTACAATGAGCAGTTCTTC. Its translation is CASSKHQTRGTYNEQFF.

The chain couples TRBV6-6 to TRBJ2-5, with D unresolved. This CDR3 is built from 13 residues. The V end lost 5 bases, the J end lost 3 bases, and 10 bases lay between the germline ends. Germline lookup yields CDR1 MNHNY and CDR2 SVGAGI (reference sequence). The CDR3 DNA sequence: TGTGCCAGCAGTAACCCCCCGAAAGAGACCCAGTACTTC. Translating gives CASSNPPKETQYF.

The genes are TRBV21-1 and TRBJ2-1; the listed D gene, TRBD2, was not tested against the DNA. TRBV21-1 is marked as a pseudogene. The CDR3 runs 15 residues. Written as DNA, the CDR3 is TGTGCCAGCACGGGGGCGGGAGGCCAGAACGATGAGCAGTTCTTC. Its translation: CASTGAGGQNDEQFF.

The chain combines TRBV7-9 with TRBJ1-2; D is perhaps TRBD1 (5 bases). The germline gives CDR1 SEHNR, CDR2 FQNEAQ (reference sequence). This CDR3 region has 15 residues. Trimming pared 4 bases from V and 2 bases from J, leaving 14 bases between. CDR3 DNA: TGTGCCAGCAGCTCCACCCAGGGTCCCAACTATGGCTACACCTTC. Translating gives CASSSTQGPNYGYTF.

Concerning this clone itself: This specimen includes other DNA sequences encoding the same CDR3. This sequence joins TRBV28 and TRBJ1-2; the D gene is possibly TRBD1 (5 bases). The germline V and J ends were trimmed by 2 bases and 7 bases, with 8 bases remaining between them. Germline CDR1 is MDHEN and CDR2 is SYDVKM. The CDR3 runs 12 residues. The CDR3 bases are TGTGCCAGCAGTTTAGGTACAGGTGGCTACACCTTC. Encoded protein: CASSLGTGGYTF.

The rearrangement links TRBV7-2 to TRBJ1-1; 8 positions match TRBD1. With V trimmed by 3 bases and J by 7 bases, 10 bases remained unmatched. CDR3 length equals 15 residues. Germline V gene lookup returns CDR1 SGHTA and CDR2 FQGNSA. The CDR3 DNA reads as TGTGCCAGCAGCTTGCGGGGACAGGCGTTTTTTGAAGCTTTCTTT. Its protein product is CASSLRGQAFFEAFF.

About this clone: The sample holds other DNA sequences that translate to the same CDR3. This chain uses TRBV9 with TRBJ2-3, with unresolved D. Trimming left V 0 bases short and J 4 bases short, with 6 bases between. CDR1 and CDR2 from the germline V gene are SGDLS and YYNGEE. The CDR3 spans 13 residues. DNA of the CDR3: TGTGCCAGCAGCGTAGTTAGTCCAGATACGCAGTATTTT. Protein: CASSVVSPDTQYF.

This sequence joins TRBV19 and TRBJ1-1; TRBD1 is a possible D gene (6 bases). This CDR3 is 17 amino acids long. Germline V gives CDR1 LNHDA, CDR2 SQIVND (reference sequence). The V end was cut by 5 bases, the J end by 4 bases, with 23 bases between. CDR3 sequence: CASSSLMTGWGATEAFF. DNA of the CDR3: TGTGCCAGTAGTTCCCTCATGACAGGCTGGGGAGCCACTGAAGCTTTCTTT.

This chain joins TRBV6-6 and TRBJ1-1; 8 positions match TRBD1. The CDR3 has 14 amino acids. Germline V gives CDR1 MNHNY, CDR2 SVGAGI (reference sequence). V dropped 8 bases and J dropped 5; count of bases not matched to a gene: 10. The CDR3 sequence: CASRPRGPWTEAFF. The CDR3 nucleotides are TGTGCCAGCCGACCCAGGGGGCCGTGGACTGAAGCTTTCTTT.

This clone was counted between two and nine times. V and J are TRBV27 and TRBJ1-5, with D perhaps matching TRBD1 (5 bases). CDR1 is MNHEY and CDR2 is SMNVEV in the germline V gene (reference sequence). Trimming took off 6 bases at V and 4 bases at J, with 10 bases between the two ends. This CDR3 is 13 amino acids long. In DNA, the CDR3 is TGTGCCAGCAGGATCAGGGTAAATCAGCCCCAGCATTTT. Translation: CASRIRVNQPQHF.